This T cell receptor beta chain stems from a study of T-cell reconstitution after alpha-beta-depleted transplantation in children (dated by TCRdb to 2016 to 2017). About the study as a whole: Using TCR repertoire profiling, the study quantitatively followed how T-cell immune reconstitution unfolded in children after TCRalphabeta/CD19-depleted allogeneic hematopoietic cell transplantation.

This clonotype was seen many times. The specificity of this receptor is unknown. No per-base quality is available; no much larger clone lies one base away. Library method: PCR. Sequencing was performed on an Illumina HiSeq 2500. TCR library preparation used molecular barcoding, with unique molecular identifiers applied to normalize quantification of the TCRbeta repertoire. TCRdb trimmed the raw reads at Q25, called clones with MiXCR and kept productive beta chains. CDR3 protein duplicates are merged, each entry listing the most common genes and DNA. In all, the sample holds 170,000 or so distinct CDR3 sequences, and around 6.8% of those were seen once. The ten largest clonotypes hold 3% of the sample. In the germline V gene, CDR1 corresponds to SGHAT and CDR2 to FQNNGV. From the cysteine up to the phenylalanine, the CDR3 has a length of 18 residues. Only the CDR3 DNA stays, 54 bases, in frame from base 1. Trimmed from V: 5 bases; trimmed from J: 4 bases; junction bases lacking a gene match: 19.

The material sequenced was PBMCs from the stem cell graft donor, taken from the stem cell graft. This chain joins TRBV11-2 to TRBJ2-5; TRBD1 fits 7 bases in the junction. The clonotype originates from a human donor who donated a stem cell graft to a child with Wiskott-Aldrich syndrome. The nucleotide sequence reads TGTGCCAGCAGCCAATACCGGACAGGATTTGATCGGGGAGAGACCCAGTACTTC. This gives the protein CASSQYRTGFDRGETQYF. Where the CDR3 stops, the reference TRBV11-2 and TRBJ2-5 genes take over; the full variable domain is EAGVAQSPRYKIIEKRQSVAFWCNPISGHATLYWYQQILGQGPKLLIQFQNNGVVDDSQLPKDRFSAERLKGVDSTLKIQPAKLEDSAVYLCASSQYRTGFDRGETQYFGPGTRLLVL.